These 17 T cell receptor beta chains were all obtained from the same sample, sequenced in a study of T-cell memory formation after mild COVID-19. TCRdb re-derived calls from the 5' RACE reads in MiXCR, one entry per CDR3 protein. The top ten clones hold around 30% of a sample with around 36,000 distinct CDR3 sequences, about 10% of them seen once. Sequencing was done on a sample of PBMCs or a T cell subset sorted from them (not recorded which). The receptor source for this set is a man younger than 30 who had mild COVID-19 (a few samples of this study predate the infection). Cell type and time point are not known.

In its sample, this clonotype was seen many times. V gene TRBV9 combines with J gene TRBJ2-1; tentatively, D is TRBD1 (6 bases). V shed 0 bases and J shed 2 bases, with 12 bases lying between them. This CDR3 is built from 16 residues. Germline CDR1 is SGDLS and CDR2 is YYNGEE. The CDR3 DNA reads TGTGCCAGCAGCGTAGTTACAGGGTCGACCTACAATGAGCAGTTCTTC. As protein: CASSVVTGSTYNEQFF.

Many counts were recorded for this clonotype. V gene TRBV7-9 combines with J gene TRBJ1-5; D is undetermined. Germline V gene sequence: CDR1 SEHNR, CDR2 FQNEAQ (reference sequence). This CDR3 is built from 14 residues. V lost 5 bases, J lost 4 bases, and 12 bases lay in between. The CDR3: CASSPGWANQPQHF. In DNA form, the CDR3 reads TGTGCCAGCAGCCCTGGCTGGGCGAATCAGCCCCAGCATTTT.

The chain couples TRBV6-6 to TRBJ2-6; D ambiguous. Trimming took off 0 bases at V and 0 bases at J, with 3 bases between the two ends. From germline, CDR1 is MNHNY and CDR2 SVGAGI (reference sequence). CDR3 size: 15 residues. CDR3 coding DNA: TGTGCCAGCAGTTACTCTGCCTCTGGGGCCAACGTCCTGACTTTC. It translates to CASSYSASGANVLTF.

This clonotype was counted at least ten times. The V and J genes are TRBV5-1 and TRBJ1-4; TRBD1 agrees at 8 bases. CDR1 and CDR2 (germline): SGHRS, YFSETQ. After removal of 3 bases from V and 0 bases from J, the junction contained 4 bases not matched to a gene. There are 16 residues in the CDR3. CDR3 amino acids: CASSSSQGATNEKLFF. The CDR3 region has the DNA TGCGCCAGCAGCTCGTCACAGGGGGCAACTAATGAAAAACTGTTTTTT.

This clonotype was found a few times. The rearrangement joins TRBV21-1 to TRBJ1-3; TRBD1 is taken as the D call from the table, unchecked against the DNA. TRBV21-1 is given as a pseudogene. This CDR3 has 14 amino acids. The CDR3, as DNA: TGTGCCAGCAGCAAGGGACATTACGGAAACACCATATATTTT. It yields the protein CASSKGHYGNTIYF.

This clonotype was detected ten times or more. V and J are TRBV12-3 or TRBV12-4 and TRBJ1-5; D remains ambiguous. V was trimmed by 2 bases and J by 4 bases, leaving 3 bases between them. The CDR3 loop spans 12 amino acids. The CDR3 region has the DNA TGTGCCAGCAGTTTAAATAATCAGCCCCAGCATTTT. Its protein is CASSLNNQPQHF.

Many counts were recorded for this clonotype. The CDR3 reads CASSPGTSGGEPYEQYF. DNA of the CDR3: TGTGCCAGCAGCCCTGGGACTAGCGGGGGGGAACCCTACGAGCAGTACTTC. The chain carries TRBV12-3 or TRBV12-4 and TRBJ2-7; 16 positions agree with TRBD2. CDR3 length: 17 residues. V was clipped by 6 bases and J by 2 bases; unmatched bases: 7.

This clonotype was seen at least ten times. The CDR3 bases are TGCAGCCCAGACAGGGGTGGGGGAGCTTTCTTT. This sequence encodes CSPDRGGGAFF. The genes are TRBV29-1 and TRBJ1-1; 8 bases fit TRBD1. Germline V gene sequence: CDR1 SQVTM, CDR2 ANQGSEA. The CDR3 length is 11 residues. V shed 8 bases and J 10 bases; nucleotides not matched to a gene: 9.

The V gene is TRBV18, the J gene TRBJ1-2, with 9 positions matching TRBD1. CDR1 is KGHSH and CDR2 is LQKENI in the germline V gene. The V segment lost 2 bases and the J segment 3 bases; nucleotides outside the gene matches: 7. CDR3 length equals 16 residues. The CDR3 nucleotides read TGTGCCAGCTCACCAACCGGGACAGGGAATGACTATGGCTACACCTTC. Residues: CASSPTGTGNDYGYTF.

This chain links TRBV5-1 with TRBJ1-5; D is unclear. CDR3 size: 13 residues. Germline V lookup: CDR1 SGHRS, CDR2 YFSETQ. V shed 2 bases and J shed 4 bases, with 7 bases lying between them. For the CDR3, the DNA is TGCGCCAGCAGCTTCACAGTTAATCAGCCCCAGCATTTT. Translation: CASSFTVNQPQHF.

This clonotype was counted at least ten times. The V gene is TRBV7-2, the J gene TRBJ1-2; maybe TRBD1 (5 bases). Per germline, CDR1 SGHTA and CDR2 FQGNSA. The ends were cut back, 5 bases at V and 7 bases at J, with 17 bases in the middle. The CDR3 consists of 14 residues. DNA of the CDR3: TGTGCCAGCAGCCTGGCGGGGGAAGTCGGTGGCTACACCTTC. This codes for CASSLAGEVGGYTF.

This clonotype came up many times. The chain is built from TRBV12-3 or TRBV12-4 and TRBJ2-1; D possibly uses TRBD1 or TRBD2 (6 bases each). This CDR3 has 14 amino acids. V lost 6 bases and J 5 bases, leaving 14 bases between the germline ends. CDR3 sequence (DNA): TGTGCCAGCAGCACCTTGGGGGGCCACAATGAGCAGTTCTTC. Protein: CASSTLGGHNEQFF.

This clonotype was counted many times. V usage is TRBV6-2 or TRBV6-3 and J usage is TRBJ2-7; D is possibly TRBD1 or TRBD2 (5 bases each). This CDR3 has 15 amino acids. CDR1 MNHEY and CDR2 SVGEGT come from the germline V gene. V lost 5 bases to trimming and J lost 6 bases, with 20 bases between them. CDR3 loop: CASSDIQGSGSEQYV. As DNA, the CDR3 is TGTGCCAGCAGTGACATCCAGGGTTCTGGGAGCGAGCAGTACGTC.

This clonotype has at least ten counts. The chain couples TRBV25-1 to TRBJ2-2, with a possible D match to TRBD2 (6 bases). CDR1 is MGHDK and CDR2 is SYGVNS in the germline V gene. This CDR3 comprises 14 residues. The V end lost 5 bases, the J end lost 3 bases, and 10 bases lay between the germline ends. CDR3 residues: CASSPGEDTGELFF. In nucleotides, the CDR3 is TGTGCCAGCAGTCCGGGGGAGGACACCGGGGAGCTGTTTTTT.

This clonotype was recorded many times. The chain recombines TRBV15 with TRBJ2-2; 7 bases line up with TRBD2. Germline lookup yields CDR1 LNHNV and CDR2 YYDKDF (reference sequence). V trimming: 4 bases; J trimming: 4 bases; junction bases outside the gene matches: 15. This CDR3 has 18 residues. CDR3 sequence (DNA): TGTGCCACCAGCACTCGGCCCGGGGGGAACGAAGGCACCGGGGAGCTGTTTTTT. Translated, it gives CATSTRPGGNEGTGELFF.

In its sample, this clonotype was seen a few times. The chain employs TRBV30 and TRBJ1-1; D is unresolved. Germline CDR1 is GTSNPN and CDR2 is SVGIG (reference sequence). The CDR3 has 19 amino acids. Trimming stripped 1 base from V and 4 bases from J, with 28 bases between. Here the CDR3 DNA reads TGTGCCTGGAGTGAACAGTTTAAGGCCAGGACGAGATGGGGCACTGAAGCTTTCTTT. Amino acids: CAWSEQFKARTRWGTEAFF.

This clonotype came up many times. The chain links TRBV28 to TRBJ1-5, with D possibly matching TRBD1 (6 bases). Germline CDR1 and CDR2: MDHEN and SYDVKM. This CDR3 region has 13 residues. The V gene lost 6 bases and the J gene lost 0 bases, with 6 bases spanning the gap. The CDR3 reads CASRQGSNQPQHF. For the CDR3, the DNA is TGTGCCAGCAGACAGGGTAGCAATCAGCCCCAGCATTTT. The whole variable domain, filled in from reference TRBV28 and TRBJ1-5, reads DVKVTQSSRYLVKRTGEKVFLECVQDMDHENMFWYRQDPGLGLRLIYFSYDVKMKEKGDIPEGYSVSREKKERFSLILESASTNQTSMYLCASRQGSNQPQHFGDGTRLSIL.